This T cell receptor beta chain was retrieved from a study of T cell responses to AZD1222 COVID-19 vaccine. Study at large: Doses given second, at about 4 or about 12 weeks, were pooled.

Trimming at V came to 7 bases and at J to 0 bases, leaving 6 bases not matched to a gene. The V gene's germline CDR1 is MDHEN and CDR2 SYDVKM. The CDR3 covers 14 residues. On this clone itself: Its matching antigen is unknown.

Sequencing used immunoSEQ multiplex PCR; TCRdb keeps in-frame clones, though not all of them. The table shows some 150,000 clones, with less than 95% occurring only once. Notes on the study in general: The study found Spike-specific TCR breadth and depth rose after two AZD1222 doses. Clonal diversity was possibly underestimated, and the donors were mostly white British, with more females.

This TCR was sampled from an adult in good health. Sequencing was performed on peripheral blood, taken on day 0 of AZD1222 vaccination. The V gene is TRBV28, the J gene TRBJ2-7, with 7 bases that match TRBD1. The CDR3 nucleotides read TGTGCCAGCAATAAGGACAGGAACTCCTACGAGCAGTACTTC. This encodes CASNKDRNSYEQYF. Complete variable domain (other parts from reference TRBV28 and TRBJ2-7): DVKVTQSSRYLVKRTGEKVFLECVQDMDHENMFWYRQDPGLGLRLIYFSYDVKMKEKGDIPEGYSVSREKKERFSLILESASTNQTSMYLCASNKDRNSYEQYFGPGTRLTVT.